Below are 25 T cell receptor beta chains sequenced from a single sample in a study of blood T cell repertoires in COVID-19. The assay was immunoSEQ multiplex PCR, and TCRdb's table has in-frame clones only and misses some. Among fewer than 85,000 clones listed, around 82% were seen once. The sample taken for sequencing was peripheral blood. The receptors were gathered from a woman aged 55-70 years with acute or convalescent COVID-19.

The rearrangement uses TRBV6-5 and TRBJ2-1; D is uncertain. The CDR3 contains 13 residues. The germline CDR1 and CDR2 sequences are MNHEY and SVGAGI. Trimming pared 3 bases from V and 5 bases from J, leaving 8 bases between. CDR3 residues: CASSYNPDNEQFF. As DNA, the CDR3 is TGTGCCAGCAGTTATAATCCGGACAATGAGCAGTTCTTC.

This chain connects TRBV19 to TRBJ2-5; D unclear. Trimming removed 2 bases from V and 5 bases from J, with 6 bases in between. Looked up from germline, CDR1 is LNHDA and CDR2 is SQIVND (reference sequence). This CDR3 region has 12 residues. CDR3 sequence: CASSINGETQYF. CDR3 DNA sequence: TGTGCCAGTAGTATAAACGGTGAGACCCAGTACTTC.

V and J are TRBV5-1 and TRBJ1-3; the match to TRBD1 covers 8 bases. The ends lost 2 bases at V and 2 bases at J; junction bases unmatched: 3. This CDR3 is built from 15 residues. The germline V gene has CDR1 SGHRS and CDR2 YFSETQ. The CDR3 region is CASSFGTGAGNTIYF. The CDR3 DNA follows: TGCGCCAGCAGCTTCGGGACAGGAGCTGGAAACACCATATATTTT.

The rearrangement links TRBV30 to TRBJ1-1, with a weak D call TRBD1 (5 bases). There are 11 residues in the CDR3. V dropped 6 bases and J dropped 5 bases, with 10 bases sitting between them. Germline CDR1 and CDR2: GTSNPN and SVGIG (reference sequence). CDR3: CACLQGTEAFF. The CDR3 nucleotides are TGTGCCTGCCTCCAGGGAACTGAAGCTTTCTTT.

This sequence joins TRBV28 and TRBJ2-7; D may be TRBD1 (6 bases). Per germline, CDR1 MDHEN and CDR2 SYDVKM. Trimming took off 5 bases at V and 6 bases at J, with 17 bases between the two ends. The length of the CDR3 is 14 residues. The CDR3 loop reads CASSKGVQGREQYF. In DNA, the CDR3 is TGTGCCAGCAGTAAAGGGGTACAGGGACGCGAGCAGTACTTC.

The gene calls are TRBV29-1 and TRBJ2-3, with 12 bases that match TRBD2. CDR3 length: 15 amino acids. The trim removed 6 bases at V and 6 bases at J, leaving 10 bases unmatched. The V gene's germline CDR1 is SQVTM and CDR2 ANQGSEA. In DNA, the CDR3 is TGCAGCGTAAAGACTAGCGGGAGCGTGGCGGATACGCAGTATTTT. This sequence encodes CSVKTSGSVADTQYF.

V and J are TRBV7-2 and TRBJ2-7, with D possibly matching TRBD2 (7 bases). Germline CDR1 SGHTA, CDR2 FQGNSA. V was pared by 7 bases and J by 2 bases, with 18 bases between. The CDR3 is made up of 15 amino acids. The CDR3 spells CASTKSAGATYEQYF. The CDR3 region has the DNA TGTGCCAGCACCAAATCCGCGGGGGCGACCTACGAGCAGTACTTC.

As DNA, the CDR3 is TGTGCCTTACAATTCAACACTGAAGCTTTCTTT. This translates into CALQFNTEAFF. The chain combines TRBV30 with TRBJ1-1; D gene unclear. The CDR3 spans 11 residues. V was shortened by 7 bases and J by 2 bases, with 8 bases between the two germline ends. Per the germline V gene, CDR1 is GTSNPN and CDR2 is SVGIG (reference sequence).

This rearrangement joins TRBV4-1 to TRBJ1-2; 8 positions match TRBD1. Germline V lookup: CDR1 MGHRA, CDR2 YSYEKL. The ends lost 4 bases at V and 2 bases at J; junction bases unmatched: 6. The CDR3 runs 15 residues. Here the CDR3 DNA reads TGCGCCAGCAGCCTACAGACAGGGGAGAACTATGGCTACACCTTC. Translation: CASSLQTGENYGYTF.

This chain connects TRBV2 to TRBJ1-5; maybe TRBD1 (6 bases). Germline CDR1 reads SNHLY; CDR2 reads FYNNEI. Deletions cut 3 bases from V and 4 bases from J, with 16 bases between. The length of the CDR3 is 16 residues. The CDR3 DNA reads as TGTGCCAGCAGTGATCAGGGTGGGGGCACGAATCAGCCCCAGCATTTT. Its protein product is CASSDQGGGTNQPQHF.

This clone occurred once. The rearrangement links TRBV5-1 to TRBJ2-5, with TRBD1 as a possible D gene (5 bases). V was pared by 0 bases and J by 5 bases, with 11 bases between. This CDR3 has 14 residues. The germline CDR1 and CDR2 sequences are SGHRS and YFSETQ. CDR3 sequence (DNA): TGCGCCAGCAGCTTGGGGTCAGGGCAGGAGACCCAGTACTTC. It is translated as CASSLGSGQETQYF.

V is TRBV29-1 and J is TRBJ1-2, with 7 positions matching TRBD1. The V and J ends lost 4 bases and 8 bases, in that order; junction bases with no gene match: 13. Germline V gene lookup returns CDR1 SQVTM and CDR2 ANQGSEA. There are 14 residues in the CDR3. In nucleotides, the CDR3 is TGCAGCGTTGTTTCAGGTCTCCTACAGGGGGGCTACACCTTC. Encoded protein: CSVVSGLLQGGYTF.

V usage is TRBV5-8 and J usage is TRBJ2-7, with D uncertain. CDR1 and CDR2 (germline): SGHTS, YDEGEE. The CDR3 contains 15 residues. The V end lost 0 bases, the J end lost 2 bases, and 12 bases lay between the germline ends. CDR3 protein: CASSLDRNIPYEQYF. As DNA, the CDR3 is TGTGCCAGCAGCTTGGACAGAAATATCCCCTACGAGCAGTACTTC.

For this clone: One end of the junction fails to match germline, which may point to a read error. The chain joins TRBV6-6 to TRBJ1-3, with 9 positions matching TRBD1. This CDR3 is 13 amino acids long. Germline V gives CDR1 MNHNY, CDR2 SVGAGI (reference sequence). DNA for the CDR3: TGTGCCAGCAGTTCGACAGGGGGAAGCACCATATATTTT. It is translated as CASSSTGGSTIYF.

J is TRBJ1-2 and V is TRBV12-3 or TRBV12-4, with a tentative D call TRBD1 (6 bases). The V end was cut by 5 bases, the J end by 5 bases, with 12 bases between. The CDR3 loop spans 13 amino acids. The CDR3 sequence is CASSTGRVYGYTF. The CDR3 DNA reads TGTGCCAGCAGTACAGGGAGGGTTTATGGCTACACCTTC.

The J gene is TRBJ1-2, the V gene TRBV18; no clear D. The CDR3 runs 14 residues. Germline CDR1 reads KGHSH; CDR2 reads LQKENI. V dropped 3 bases and J dropped 0 bases, with 8 bases sitting between them. The CDR3 protein is CASSPAGTNYGYTF. In nucleotides, the CDR3 is TGTGCCAGCTCACCCGCCGGGACTAACTATGGCTACACCTTC.

The chain has TRBV6-4 and TRBJ1-6; 9 nucleotides line up with TRBD1. This CDR3 is built from 17 residues. Losses at the gene ends were 5 bases for V and 6 bases for J; bases not matched to a gene: 11. Germline V gene sequence: CDR1 MRHNA, CDR2 SNTAGT. In nucleotides, the CDR3 is TGTGCCAGCAGTTCCGGGACAGGGCCCGGGGCTAATTCACCCCTCCACTTT. Translating gives CASSSGTGPGANSPLHF.

The chain employs TRBV12-3 or TRBV12-4 and TRBJ1-1, with D possibly TRBD1 on 6 matching bases. With 3 bases removed from V and 7 bases from J, the gap between germline ends came to 12 bases. The CDR3 length is 13 residues. The CDR3 is CASSFGQLLEAFF. DNA of the CDR3: TGTGCCAGCAGTTTCGGACAGCTTCTTGAAGCTTTCTTT.

The chain carries TRBV7-2 and TRBJ1-1; D remains unclear. The germline gives CDR1 SGHTA, CDR2 FQGNSA. V was clipped by 1 base and J by 6 bases, with 3 bases between them. This CDR3 has 11 amino acids. The chain's CDR3 is CASSLVSEAFF. In nucleotides, the CDR3 is TGTGCCAGCAGCTTAGTCTCTGAAGCTTTCTTT.

This clone was seen a few times. The V gene is TRBV25-1, the J gene TRBJ1-4; D remains ambiguous. Trimming cost V 4 bases and J 6 bases, with 6 bases left between them. The CDR3 sequence is 12 residues long. Germline V CDR1 and CDR2: MGHDK, SYGVNS. The CDR3 spells CASSAGYEKLFF. CDR3 DNA: TGTGCCAGCAGTGCCGGGTATGAAAAACTGTTTTTT. Full variable domain (remainder filled in from reference TRBV25-1 and TRBJ1-4): EADIYQTPRYLVIGTGKKITLECSQTMGHDKMYWYQQDPGMELHLIHYSYGVNSTEKGDLSSESTVSRIRTEHFPLTLESARPSHTSQYLCASSAGYEKLFFGSGTQLSVL.

The chain recombines TRBV13 with TRBJ1-1; no clear D. CDR1 is PRHDT, CDR2 FYEKMQ, per germline (reference sequence). This CDR3 region has 17 residues. V shed 5 bases and J shed 0 bases, with 19 bases lying between them. The DNA of the CDR3 is TGTGCCAGCAGCCCACGTGGAGGGCCCTCAATGAACACTGAAGCTTTCTTT. This translates into CASSPRGGPSMNTEAFF.

The V and J genes are TRBV7-2 and TRBJ1-2; no firm D call. This CDR3 has 15 amino acids. Germline V gene data show CDR1 as SGHTA and CDR2 as FQGNSA. Trimming pared 4 bases from V and 6 bases from J, leaving 18 bases between. The CDR3 DNA reads as TGTGCCAGCAGCTCCGCCTCCAGGTTTCGGAATGGCTACACCTTC. Its protein product is CASSSASRFRNGYTF.

The chain combines TRBV19 with TRBJ1-1; D is uncertain. The CDR3 spans 15 residues. Germline CDR1 reads LNHDA; CDR2 reads SQIVND (reference sequence). Trimming took off 3 bases at V and 0 bases at J, with 11 bases between the two ends. CDR3 loop: CASSMMANLNTEAFF. CDR3 bases: TGTGCCAGTAGTATGATGGCAAACCTGAACACTGAAGCTTTCTTT.

Written as DNA, the CDR3 is TGCAGTGCTAGTCCCTTGACACTTTCTGGAAACACCATATATTTT. Translated: CSASPLTLSGNTIYF. This chain links TRBV20-1 with TRBJ1-3; D not resolved. Germline CDR1 is DFQATT and CDR2 is SNEGSKA (reference sequence). This CDR3 is 15 amino acids long. Trimming pared 3 bases from V and 1 base from J, leaving 13 bases between.

This chain uses TRBV28 with TRBJ2-1, with a possible D match to TRBD1 (6 bases). The germline V gene encodes CDR1 MDHEN and CDR2 SYDVKM. Trimming shortened V by 5 bases and J by 4 bases, and 6 bases separated the two germline ends. This CDR3 contains 12 residues. Here the CDR3 reads CASSGQYNEQFF. The CDR3 DNA follows: TGTGCCAGCAGTGGACAGTACAATGAGCAGTTCTTC.